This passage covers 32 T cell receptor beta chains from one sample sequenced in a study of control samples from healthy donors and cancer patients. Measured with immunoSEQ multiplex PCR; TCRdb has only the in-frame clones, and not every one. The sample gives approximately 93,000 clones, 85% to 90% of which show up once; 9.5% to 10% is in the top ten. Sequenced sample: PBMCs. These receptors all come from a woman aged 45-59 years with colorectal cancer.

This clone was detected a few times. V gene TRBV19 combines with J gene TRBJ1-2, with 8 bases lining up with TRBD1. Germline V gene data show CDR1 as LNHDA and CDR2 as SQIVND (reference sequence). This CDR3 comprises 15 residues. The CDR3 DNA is TGTGCTTCACGGCCTCTTTCGACAGGGGCTTATGGCTACACCTTC. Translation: CASRPLSTGAYGYTF.

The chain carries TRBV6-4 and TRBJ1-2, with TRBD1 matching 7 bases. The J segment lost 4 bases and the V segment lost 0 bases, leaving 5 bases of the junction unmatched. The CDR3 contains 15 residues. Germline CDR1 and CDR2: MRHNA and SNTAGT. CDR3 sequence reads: CASSDSPGQSYGYTF. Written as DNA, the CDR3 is TGTGCCAGCAGTGACTCCCCGGGACAGTCCTATGGCTACACCTTC.

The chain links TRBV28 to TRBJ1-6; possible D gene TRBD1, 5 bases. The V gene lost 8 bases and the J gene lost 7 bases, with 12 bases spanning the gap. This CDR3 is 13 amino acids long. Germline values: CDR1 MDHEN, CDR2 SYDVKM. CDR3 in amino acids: CASGGRENSPLHF. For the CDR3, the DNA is TGTGCCAGCGGGGGGAGGGAGAATTCACCCCTCCACTTT.

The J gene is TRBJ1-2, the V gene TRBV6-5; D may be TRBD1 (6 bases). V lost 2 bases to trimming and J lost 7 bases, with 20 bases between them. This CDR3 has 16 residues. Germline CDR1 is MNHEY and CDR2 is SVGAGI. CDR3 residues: CASSYLGRNTGTGYTF. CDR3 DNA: TGTGCCAGCAGTTACCTAGGTCGGAATACAGGGACTGGCTACACCTTC.

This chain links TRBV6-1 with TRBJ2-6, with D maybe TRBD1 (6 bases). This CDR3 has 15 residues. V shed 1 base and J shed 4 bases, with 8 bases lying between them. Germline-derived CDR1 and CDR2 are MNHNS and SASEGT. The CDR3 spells CASSEDRAGANVLTF. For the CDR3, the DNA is TGTGCCAGCAGTGAAGACAGGGCCGGGGCCAACGTCCTGACTTTC.

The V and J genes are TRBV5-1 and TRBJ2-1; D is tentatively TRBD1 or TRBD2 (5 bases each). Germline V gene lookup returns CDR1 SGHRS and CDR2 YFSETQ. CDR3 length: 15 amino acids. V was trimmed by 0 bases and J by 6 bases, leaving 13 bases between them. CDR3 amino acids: CASSLVAGTINEQFF. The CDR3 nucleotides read TGCGCCAGCAGCTTGGTTGCAGGGACCATCAATGAGCAGTTCTTC.

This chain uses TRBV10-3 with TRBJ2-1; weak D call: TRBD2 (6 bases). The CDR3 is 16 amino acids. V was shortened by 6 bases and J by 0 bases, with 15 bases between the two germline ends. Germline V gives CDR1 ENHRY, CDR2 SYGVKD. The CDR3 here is CAIRKQAGLSYNEQFF. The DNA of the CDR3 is TGTGCCATCAGAAAACAAGCGGGCCTCTCCTACAATGAGCAGTTCTTC.

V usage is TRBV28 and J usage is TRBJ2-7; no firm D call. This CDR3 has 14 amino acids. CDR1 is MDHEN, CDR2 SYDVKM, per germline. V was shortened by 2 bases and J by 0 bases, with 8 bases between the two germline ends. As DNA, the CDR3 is TGTGCCAGCAGTTTAGGCGGAAGCTCCTACGAGCAGTACGTC. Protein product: CASSLGGSSYEQYV.

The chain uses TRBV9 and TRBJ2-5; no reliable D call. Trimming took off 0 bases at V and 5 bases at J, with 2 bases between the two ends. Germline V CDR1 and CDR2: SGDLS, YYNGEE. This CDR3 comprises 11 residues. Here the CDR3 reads CASSVDETQYF. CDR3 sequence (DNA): TGTGCCAGCAGCGTAGATGAGACCCAGTACTTC.

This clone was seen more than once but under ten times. The CDR3 region is CASSQDYVAGGGEQYV. For the CDR3, the DNA is TGCGCCAGCAGCCAAGATTACGTGGCAGGGGGAGGGGAGCAGTACGTC. The genes are TRBV4-3 and TRBJ2-7, with D perhaps TRBD1 or TRBD2 (7 bases each). In germline, CDR1 is LGHNA, CDR2 YSLEER. The V end lost 0 bases, the J end lost 7 bases, and 19 bases lay between the germline ends. This CDR3 is built from 16 residues.

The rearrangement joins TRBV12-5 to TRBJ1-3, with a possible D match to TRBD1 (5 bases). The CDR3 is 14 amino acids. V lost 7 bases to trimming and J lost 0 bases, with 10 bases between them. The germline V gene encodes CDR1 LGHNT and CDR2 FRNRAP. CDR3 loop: CASAPRASGNTIYF. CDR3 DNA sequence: TGTGCTAGTGCTCCCAGGGCCTCTGGAAACACCATATATTTT.

In DNA, the CDR3 is TGTGCCAGCAGCTTCGGGGACGGAAAAGAGACCCAGTACTTC. It is translated as CASSFGDGKETQYF. This sequence joins TRBV5-5 and TRBJ2-5, with D possibly being TRBD1 or TRBD2 (5 bases each). Trimming stripped 2 bases from V and 3 bases from J, with 11 bases between. The V gene's germline CDR1 is SGHKS and CDR2 YYEKEE (reference sequence). The CDR3 length is 14 residues. The whole variable domain, filled in from reference TRBV5-5 and TRBJ2-5, reads DAGVTQSPTHLIKTRGQQVTLRCSPISGHKSVSWYQQVLGQGPQFIFQYYEKEERGRGNFPDRFSARQFPNYSSELNVNALLLGDSALYLCASSFGDGKETQYFGPGTRLLVL.

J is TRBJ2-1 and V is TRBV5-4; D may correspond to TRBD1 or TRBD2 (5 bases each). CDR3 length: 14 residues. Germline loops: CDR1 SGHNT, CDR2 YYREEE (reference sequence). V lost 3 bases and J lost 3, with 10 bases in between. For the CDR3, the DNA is TGTGCCAGCAGCTGGGACGGAAACTACAATGAGCAGTTCTTC. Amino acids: CASSWDGNYNEQFF. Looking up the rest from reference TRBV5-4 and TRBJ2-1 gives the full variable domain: ETGVTQSPTHLIKTRGQQVTLRCSSQSGHNTVSWYQQALGQGPQFIFQYYREEENGRGNFPPRFSGLQFPNYSSELNVNALELDDSALYLCASSWDGNYNEQFFGPGTRLTVL.

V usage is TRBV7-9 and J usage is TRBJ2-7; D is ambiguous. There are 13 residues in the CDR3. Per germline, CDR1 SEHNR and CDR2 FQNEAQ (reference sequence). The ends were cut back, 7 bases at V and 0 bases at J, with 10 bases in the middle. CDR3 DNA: TGTGCCAGCACCCCGGAGAGCTCCTACGAGCAGTACGTC. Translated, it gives CASTPESSYEQYV.

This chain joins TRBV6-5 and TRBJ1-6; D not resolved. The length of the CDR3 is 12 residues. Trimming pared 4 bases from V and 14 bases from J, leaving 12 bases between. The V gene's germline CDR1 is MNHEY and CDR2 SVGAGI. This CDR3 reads CASSSGERALHF. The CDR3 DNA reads TGTGCCAGCAGTTCCGGGGAAAGGGCCCTCCACTTT.

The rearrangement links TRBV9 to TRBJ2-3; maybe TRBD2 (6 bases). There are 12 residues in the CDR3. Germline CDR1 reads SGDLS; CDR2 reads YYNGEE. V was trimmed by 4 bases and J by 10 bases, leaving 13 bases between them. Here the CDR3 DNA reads TGTGCCAGCAGCCGCACTAGCACGGCGCAGTATTTT. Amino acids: CASSRTSTAQYF.

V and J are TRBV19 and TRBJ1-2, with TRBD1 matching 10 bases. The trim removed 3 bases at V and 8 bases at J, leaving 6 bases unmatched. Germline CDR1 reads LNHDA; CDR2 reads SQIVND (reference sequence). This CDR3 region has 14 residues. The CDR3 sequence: CASSITGTGEGYTF. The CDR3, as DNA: TGTGCCAGTAGTATTACCGGGACAGGGGAAGGCTACACCTTC.

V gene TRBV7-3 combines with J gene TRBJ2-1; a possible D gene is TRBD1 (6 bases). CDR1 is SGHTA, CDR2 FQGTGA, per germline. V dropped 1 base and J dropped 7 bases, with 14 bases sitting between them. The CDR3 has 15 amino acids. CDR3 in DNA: TGTGCCAGCAGCTTAAATGGTCAGAGGGGGAATGAGCAGTTCTTC. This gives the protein CASSLNGQRGNEQFF.

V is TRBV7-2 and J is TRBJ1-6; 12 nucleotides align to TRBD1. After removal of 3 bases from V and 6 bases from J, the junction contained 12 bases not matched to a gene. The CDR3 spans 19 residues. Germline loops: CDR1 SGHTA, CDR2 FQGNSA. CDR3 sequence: CASSLDRDRGPFGNSPLHF. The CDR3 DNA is TGTGCCAGCAGCTTGGACCGGGACAGGGGGCCATTTGGTAATTCACCCCTCCACTTT. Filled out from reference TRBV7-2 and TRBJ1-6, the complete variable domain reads GAGVSQSPSNKVTEKGKDVELRCDPISGHTALYWYRQSLGQGLEFLIYFQGNSAPDKSGLPSDRFSAERTGGSVSTLTIQRTQQEDSAVYLCASSLDRDRGPFGNSPLHFGNGTRLTVT.

The CDR3 loop reads CASSYSTGTPNEQFF. Here the CDR3 DNA reads TGTGCCAGCAGTTACTCAACCGGGACACCTAATGAGCAGTTCTTC. The chain combines TRBV6-5 with TRBJ2-1, with D perhaps TRBD1 (6 bases). This CDR3 has 15 residues. CDR1 and CDR2 (germline): MNHEY, SVGAGI. V was pared by 0 bases and J by 7 bases, with 13 bases between.

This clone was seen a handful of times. Written as DNA, the CDR3 is TGTGCCAGCAGCTTACTCCTAGCGGGGGCCTACGAGCAGTACGTC. Amino acid sequence: CASSLLLAGAYEQYV. The chain combines TRBV7-8 with TRBJ2-7, with 10 bases that match TRBD2. CDR1 and CDR2 (germline): SGHVS, FQNEAQ. This CDR3 region has 15 residues. Trimming removed 2 bases from V and 2 bases from J; junction bases left unmatched: 3.

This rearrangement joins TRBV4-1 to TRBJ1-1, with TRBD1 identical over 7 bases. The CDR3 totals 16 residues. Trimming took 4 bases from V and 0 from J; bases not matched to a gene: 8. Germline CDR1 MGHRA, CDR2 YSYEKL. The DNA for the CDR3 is TGCGCCAGCAGCCTCCCGACAGGGAGCATGAACACTGAAGCTTTCTTT. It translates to CASSLPTGSMNTEAFF.

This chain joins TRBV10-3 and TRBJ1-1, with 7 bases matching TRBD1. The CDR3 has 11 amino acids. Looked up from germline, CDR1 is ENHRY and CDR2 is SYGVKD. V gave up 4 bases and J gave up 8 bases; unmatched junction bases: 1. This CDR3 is CAISGDSEAFF. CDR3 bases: TGTGCCATCAGTGGGGACAGCGAAGCTTTCTTT.

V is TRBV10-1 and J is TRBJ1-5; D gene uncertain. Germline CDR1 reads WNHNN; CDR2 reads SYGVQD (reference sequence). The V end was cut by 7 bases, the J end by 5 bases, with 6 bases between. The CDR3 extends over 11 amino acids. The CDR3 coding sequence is TGCGCCAGCATTTTATATCAGCCCCAGCATTTT. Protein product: CASILYQPQHF.

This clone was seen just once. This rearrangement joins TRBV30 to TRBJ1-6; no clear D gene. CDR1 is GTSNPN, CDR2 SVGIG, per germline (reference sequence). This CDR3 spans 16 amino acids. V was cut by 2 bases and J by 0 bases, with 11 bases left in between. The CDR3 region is CAWSSRGISYNSPLHF. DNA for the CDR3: TGTGCCTGGAGTTCCCGGGGAATCTCCTATAATTCACCCCTCCACTTT.

The CDR3 DNA reads as TGTGCCAGTAGTCGCACCGACAACGTCCTGACTTTC. Translated: CASSRTDNVLTF. The rearrangement joins TRBV19 to TRBJ2-6; D not resolved. The CDR3 runs 12 residues. Germline V gene data show CDR1 as LNHDA and CDR2 as SQIVND (reference sequence). V was shortened by 5 bases and J by 9 bases, with 8 bases between the two germline ends. Complete variable domain (other parts from reference TRBV19 and TRBJ2-6): DGGITQSPKYLFRKEGQNVTLSCEQNLNHDAMYWYRQDPGQGLRLIYYSQIVNDFQKGDIAEGYSVSREKKESFPLTVTSAQKNPTAFYLCASSRTDNVLTFGAGSRLTVL.

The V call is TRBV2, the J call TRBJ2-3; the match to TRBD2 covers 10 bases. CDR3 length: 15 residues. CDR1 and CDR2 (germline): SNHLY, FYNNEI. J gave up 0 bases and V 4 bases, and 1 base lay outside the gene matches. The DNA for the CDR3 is TGTGCCAGCAGTGCGACTAGCGGGAGCACAGATACGCAGTATTTT. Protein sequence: CASSATSGSTDTQYF.

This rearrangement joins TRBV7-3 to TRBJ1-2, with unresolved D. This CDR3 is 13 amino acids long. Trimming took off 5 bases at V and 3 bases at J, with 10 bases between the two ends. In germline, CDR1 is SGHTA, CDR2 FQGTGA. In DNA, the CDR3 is TGTGCCAGCAGCGCAGAGGGCCACTATGGCTACACCTTC. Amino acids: CASSAEGHYGYTF.

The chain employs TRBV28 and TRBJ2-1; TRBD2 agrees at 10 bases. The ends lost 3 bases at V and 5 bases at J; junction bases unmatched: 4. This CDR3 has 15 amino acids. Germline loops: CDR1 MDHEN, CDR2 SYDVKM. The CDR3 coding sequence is TGTGCCAGCAGTTTTGAGCGGGGGGGAAACAATGAGCAGTTCTTC. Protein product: CASSFERGGNNEQFF.

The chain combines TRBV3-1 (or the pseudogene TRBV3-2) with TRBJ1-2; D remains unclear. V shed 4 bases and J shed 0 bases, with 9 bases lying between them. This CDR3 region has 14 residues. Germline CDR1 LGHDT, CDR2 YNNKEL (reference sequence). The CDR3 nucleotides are TGTGCCAGCAGCCCGGACGGTGCTAACTATGGCTACACCTTC. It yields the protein CASSPDGANYGYTF.

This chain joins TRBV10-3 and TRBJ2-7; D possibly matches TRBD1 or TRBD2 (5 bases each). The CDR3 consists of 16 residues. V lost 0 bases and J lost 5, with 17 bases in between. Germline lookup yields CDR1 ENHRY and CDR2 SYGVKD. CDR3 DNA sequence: TGTGCCATCAGTGAGTCAATAGACAGCGGAGTTAACGAGCAGTACGTC. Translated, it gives CAISESIDSGVNEQYV.

CDR3 amino acids: CASSPGGGYSPLHF. The CDR3 nucleotides are TGTGCCAGCAGCCCCGGGGGGGGATATTCACCCCTCCACTTT. V usage is TRBV7-2 and J usage is TRBJ1-6; perhaps TRBD1 as D (5 bases). This CDR3 has 14 amino acids. V was shortened by 5 bases and J by 8 bases, with 13 bases between the two germline ends. CDR1 SGHTA and CDR2 FQGNSA come from the germline V gene.